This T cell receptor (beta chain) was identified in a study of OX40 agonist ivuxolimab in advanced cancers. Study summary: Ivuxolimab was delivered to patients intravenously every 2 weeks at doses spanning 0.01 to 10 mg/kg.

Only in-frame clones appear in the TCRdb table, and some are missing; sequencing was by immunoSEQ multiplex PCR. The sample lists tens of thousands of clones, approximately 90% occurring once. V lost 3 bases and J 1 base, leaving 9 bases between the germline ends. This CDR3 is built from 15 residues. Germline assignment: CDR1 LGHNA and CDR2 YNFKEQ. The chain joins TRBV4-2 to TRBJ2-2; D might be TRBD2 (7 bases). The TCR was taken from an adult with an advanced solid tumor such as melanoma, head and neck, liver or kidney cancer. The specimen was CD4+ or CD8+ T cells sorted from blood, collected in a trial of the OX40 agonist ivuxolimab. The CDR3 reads CASSQRGQNTGELFF. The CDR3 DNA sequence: TGTGCCAGCAGCCAGCGGGGGCAGAACACCGGGGAGCTGTTTTTT.